This record looks at one T cell receptor beta chain sequence and its context. These data come from a study of blood T cell repertoires in COVID-19. About the research overall: The analysed material was cDNA or gDNA that came from T cells, B-cell-depleted T cells, or PBMCs.

Measured with immunoSEQ multiplex PCR; TCRdb has only the in-frame clones, and not every one. The sample lists approximately 120,000 clones, approximately 83% occurring once. CDR1 is SGHNT and CDR2 is YYREEE in the germline V gene (reference sequence). V trimming: 0 bases; J trimming: 7 bases; junction bases outside the gene matches: 8. The CDR3 is made up of 15 amino acids. The clonotype was recovered from a man older than 75 with active or convalescent COVID-19. The sample was peripheral blood. This chain joins TRBV5-4 and TRBJ2-7, with 9 bases aligning to TRBD2. CDR3 sequence: CASSLGLAVTGEQYF. The CDR3 nucleotides read TGTGCCAGCAGCTTGGGACTAGCGGTGACCGGGGAGCAGTACTTC.